The sequence of this T cell receptor beta chain was determined in a study of T cell responses to AZD1222 COVID-19 vaccine. The study's findings and limits: Among vaccine-associated CD4 TCRs, coverage spanned spike, with dominance at 160-218 and 743-854. Repertoires in all cases were sampled only once the peak T cell response had passed.

This CDR3 has 14 amino acids. Germline assignment: CDR1 SGHTA and CDR2 FQGNSA. V dropped 5 bases and J dropped 5 bases, with 15 bases sitting between them. To note about this clone: Its antigen is currently unknown.

Pooling covered second doses at about 4 or about 12 weeks. The protocol was immunoSEQ multiplex PCR, while the TCRdb copy is restricted to in-frame clones and leaves out a portion. The sample consists of roughly 51,000 clones, 89% of them appearing once. The V and J genes are TRBV7-2 and TRBJ1-1; no reliable D call. The sequencing used peripheral blood, collected 28 days after the second AZD1222 dose. The receptor's source is an adult who received the AZD1222 COVID-19 vaccine. The CDR3 is CASSIVPEGTEAFF. CDR3 bases: TGTGCCAGCAGCATAGTTCCGGAAGGGACTGAAGCTTTCTTT.